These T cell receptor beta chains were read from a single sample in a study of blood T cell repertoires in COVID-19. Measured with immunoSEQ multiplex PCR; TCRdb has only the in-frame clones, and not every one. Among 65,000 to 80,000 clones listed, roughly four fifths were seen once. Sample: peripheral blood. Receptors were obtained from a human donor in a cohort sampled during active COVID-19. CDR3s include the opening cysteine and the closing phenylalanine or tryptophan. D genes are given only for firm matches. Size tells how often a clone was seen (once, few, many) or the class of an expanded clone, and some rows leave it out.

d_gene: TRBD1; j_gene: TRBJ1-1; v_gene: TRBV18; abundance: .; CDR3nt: TGTGCCAGCTCAACGACAGGGAGTGTGTCCACTGAAGCTTTCTTT; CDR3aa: CASSTTGSVSTEAFF
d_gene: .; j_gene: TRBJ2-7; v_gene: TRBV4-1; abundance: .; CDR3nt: TGCGCCAGCAGCCAAGAACGAGCGGACCGATACGAGCAGTACTTC; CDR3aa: CASSQERADRYEQYF
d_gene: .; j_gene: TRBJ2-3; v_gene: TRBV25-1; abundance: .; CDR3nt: TGTGCCAGCAGTGTTTCTGCGAGTACAGATACGCAGTATTTT; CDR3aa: CASSVSASTDTQYF
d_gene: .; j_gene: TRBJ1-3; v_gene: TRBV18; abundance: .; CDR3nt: TGTGCCAGCTCACCTAGCACCCGCGCAGGAAACACCATATATTTT; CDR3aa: CASSPSTRAGNTIYF
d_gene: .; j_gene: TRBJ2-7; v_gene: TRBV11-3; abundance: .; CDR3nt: TGTGCCAGCAGCCCCCCGTACGAGCAGTACTTC; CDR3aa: CASSPPYEQYF
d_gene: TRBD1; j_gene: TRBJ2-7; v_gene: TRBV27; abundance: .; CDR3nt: TGTGCCAGCAGTTCCCCGGGACAGACCTACGAGCAGTACTTC; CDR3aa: CASSSPGQTYEQYF
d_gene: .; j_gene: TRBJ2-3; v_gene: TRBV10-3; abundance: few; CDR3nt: TGTGCCATCAGTGAGTTCTCGGCAGATACGCAGTATTTT; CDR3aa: CAISEFSADTQYF
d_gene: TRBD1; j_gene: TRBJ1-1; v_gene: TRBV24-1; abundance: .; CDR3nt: TGTGCCACCAGATTCGGACAGGGGGCGAACACTGAAGCTTTCTTT; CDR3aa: CATRFGQGANTEAFF
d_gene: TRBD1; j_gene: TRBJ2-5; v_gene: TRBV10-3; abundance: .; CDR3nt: TGTGCCATCAGTGCGCCGACAGGGGGCATGGAGACCCAGTACTTC; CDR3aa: CAISAPTGGMETQYF
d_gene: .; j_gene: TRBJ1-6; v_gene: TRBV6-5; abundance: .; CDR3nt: TGTGCCAGCAGACCTCCCGGGGAACGTGGATCACCCCTCCACTTT; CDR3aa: CASRPPGERGSPLHF
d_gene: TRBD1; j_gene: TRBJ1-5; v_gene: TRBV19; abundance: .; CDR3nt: TGTGCCAGTAGTATGAGGACAGGTGGGGTATATAGCAATCAGCCCCAGCATTTT; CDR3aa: CASSMRTGGVYSNQPQHF
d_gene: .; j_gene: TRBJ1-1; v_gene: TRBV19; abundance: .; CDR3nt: TGTGCCAGTAGTACGGGGGGGCCCTTCACTGAAGCTTTCTTT; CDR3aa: CASSTGGPFTEAFF
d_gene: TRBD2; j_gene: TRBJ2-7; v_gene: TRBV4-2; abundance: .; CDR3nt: TGTGCCAGCAGCCAAGATAAGCGGGGGGTCATCTACGAGCAGTACTTC; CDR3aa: CASSQDKRGVIYEQYF
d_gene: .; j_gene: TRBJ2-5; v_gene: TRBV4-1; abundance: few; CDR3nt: TGCGCCAGCAGCCTTCCTGGACGGACACAAGAGACCCAGTACTTC; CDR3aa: CASSLPGRTQETQYF
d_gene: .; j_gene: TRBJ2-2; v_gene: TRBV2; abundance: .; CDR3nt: TGTGCCAGCAATGGGTGGCGGGTCACCGGGGAGCTGTTTTTT; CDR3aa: CASNGWRVTGELFF
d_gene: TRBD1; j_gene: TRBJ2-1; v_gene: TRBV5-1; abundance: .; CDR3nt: TGCGCCAGCAGCTTGGTCCCGACAGGGAAAAATGAGCAGTTCTTC; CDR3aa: CASSLVPTGKNEQFF
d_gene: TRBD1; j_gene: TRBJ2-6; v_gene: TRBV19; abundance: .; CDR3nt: TGTGCCAGTACCATCAACAGGGGATCTGGGGCCAACGTCCTGACTTTC; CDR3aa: CASTINRGSGANVLTF
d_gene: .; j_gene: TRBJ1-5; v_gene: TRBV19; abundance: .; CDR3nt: TGTGCCAGTAGTATAAAGGGTCTAGGGGATCAGCCCCAGCATTTT; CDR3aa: CASSIKGLGDQPQHF
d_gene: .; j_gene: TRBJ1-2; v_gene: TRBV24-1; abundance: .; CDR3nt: TGTGCCACCAGTGATTTCCCCCGGGGGTCCGGCTACACCTTC; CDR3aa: CATSDFPRGSGYTF
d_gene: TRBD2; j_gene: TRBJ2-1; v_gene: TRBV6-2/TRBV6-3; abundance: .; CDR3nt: TGTGCCAGCAGTTTACTACCCGGGACTAGCGGGGGGGCCAATGAGCAGTTCTTC; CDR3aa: CASSLLPGTSGGANEQFF
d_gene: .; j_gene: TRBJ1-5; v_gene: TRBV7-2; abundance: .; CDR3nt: TGTGCCAGCAGCCCGGGGAATCAGCCCCAGCATTTT; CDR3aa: CASSPGNQPQHF
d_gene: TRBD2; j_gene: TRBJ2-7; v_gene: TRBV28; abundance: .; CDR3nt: TGTGCCAGCAGTTTTGGAAGGGGAGGGGACTACGAGCAGTACTTC; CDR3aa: CASSFGRGGDYEQYF
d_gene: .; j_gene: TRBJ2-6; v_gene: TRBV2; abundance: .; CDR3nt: TGTGCCAGTAGGGACAAGGCCTCTGGGGCCAACGTCCTGACTTTC; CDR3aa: CASRDKASGANVLTF
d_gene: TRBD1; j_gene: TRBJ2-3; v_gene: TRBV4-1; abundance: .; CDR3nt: TGCGCCAGCAGCCACCGACAGGGGGAGAGAGATACGCAGTATTTT; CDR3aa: CASSHRQGERDTQYF
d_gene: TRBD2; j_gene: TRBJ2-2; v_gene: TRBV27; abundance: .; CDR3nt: TGTGCCAGTAGCGGGGGGTTGATCACCGGGGAGCTGTTTTTT; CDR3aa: CASSGGLITGELFF
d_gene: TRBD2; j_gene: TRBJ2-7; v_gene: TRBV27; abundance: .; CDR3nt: TGTGCCAGCAGTTTCGGGGGGAACGAGCAGTACTTC; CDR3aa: CASSFGGNEQYF
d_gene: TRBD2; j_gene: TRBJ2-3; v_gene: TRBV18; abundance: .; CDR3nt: TGTGCCAGCTCCGTCGGGAGGGCCGCCACAGATACGCAGTATTTT; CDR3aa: CASSVGRAATDTQYF
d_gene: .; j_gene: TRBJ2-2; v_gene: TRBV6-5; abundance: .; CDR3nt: TGTGCCAGCAGTTACTCGCCCTCTACCACCGGGGAGCTGTTTTTT; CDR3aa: CASSYSPSTTGELFF
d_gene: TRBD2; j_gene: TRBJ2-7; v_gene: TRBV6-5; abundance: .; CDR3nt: TGTGCCAGCAGTTACGGGACTAGCGGGAGCTACGAGCAGTACTTC; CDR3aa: CASSYGTSGSYEQYF
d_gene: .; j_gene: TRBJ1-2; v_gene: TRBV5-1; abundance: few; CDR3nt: TGCGCCAGCAGCTTGGTAGGCGGGCGGCGGGGAACTAACTATGGCTACACCTTC; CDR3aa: CASSLVGGRRGTNYGYTF
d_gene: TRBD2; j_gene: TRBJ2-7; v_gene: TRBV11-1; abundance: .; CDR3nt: TGTGCCAGCATGCTAGCGGGGACCTACGAGCAGTACTTC; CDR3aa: CASMLAGTYEQYF
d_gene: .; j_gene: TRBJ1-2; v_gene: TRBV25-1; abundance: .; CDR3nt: TGTGCCAGCAGGGAAAATAGTTTTGGCTACACCTTC; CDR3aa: CASRENSFGYTF
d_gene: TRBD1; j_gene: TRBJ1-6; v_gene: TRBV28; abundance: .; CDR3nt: TGTGCCAGCAGCACGGGACAGTATTCACCCCTCCACTTT; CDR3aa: CASSTGQYSPLHF
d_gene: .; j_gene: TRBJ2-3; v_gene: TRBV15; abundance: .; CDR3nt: TGTGCCACCAGCGGCCGGGGAAAAGATACGCAGTATTTT; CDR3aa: CATSGRGKDTQYF
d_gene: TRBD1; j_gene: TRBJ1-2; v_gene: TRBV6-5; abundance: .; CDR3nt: TGTGCCGGTGCGATTGACAGGGGAATCTATGGCTACACCTTC; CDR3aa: CAGAIDRGIYGYTF
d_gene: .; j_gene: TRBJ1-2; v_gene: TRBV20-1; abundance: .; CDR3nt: TGCAGTGCTAGTTTGCGGGGCTACACCTTC; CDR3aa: CSASLRGYTF
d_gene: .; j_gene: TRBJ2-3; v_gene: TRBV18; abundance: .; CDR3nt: TGTGCCAGCTCACCAGAGTATACGCAGTATTTT; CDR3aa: CASSPEYTQYF
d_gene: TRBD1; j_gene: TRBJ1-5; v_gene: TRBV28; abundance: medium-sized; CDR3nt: TGTGCCAGCAGTAGGACAGGTGCCACTCAGCCCCAGCATTTT; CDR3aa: CASSRTGATQPQHF
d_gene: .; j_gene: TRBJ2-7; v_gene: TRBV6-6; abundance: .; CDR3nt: TGTGCCAGCAGTAGGGACTGGGGCGAGCAGTACTTC; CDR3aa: CASSRDWGEQYF
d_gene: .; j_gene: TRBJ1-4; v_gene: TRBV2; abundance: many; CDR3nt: TGTGCCAGCAGTGGTGGGCAGGTGACTGAAAAACTGTTTTTT; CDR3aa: CASSGGQVTEKLFF
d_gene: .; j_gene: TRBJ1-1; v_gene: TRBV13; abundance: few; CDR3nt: TGTGCCAGCAGCTTCCTTCTTACAGGGTCCCACACTGAAGCTTTCTTT; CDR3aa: CASSFLLTGSHTEAFF
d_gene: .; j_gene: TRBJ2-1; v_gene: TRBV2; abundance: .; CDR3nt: TGTGCCAGCAGCTCCCGGGATCCCTACAATGAGCAGTTCTTC; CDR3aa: CASSSRDPYNEQFF
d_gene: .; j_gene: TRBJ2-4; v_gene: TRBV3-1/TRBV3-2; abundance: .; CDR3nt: TGTGCCAGCAGCCCATCCTCGGACAGTGGCATTCAGTACTTC; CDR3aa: CASSPSSDSGIQYF
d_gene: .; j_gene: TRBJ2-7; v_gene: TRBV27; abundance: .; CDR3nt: TGTGCCAGCAGTTTAGGTCCGGTAAGCTCCTACGAGCAGTACTTC; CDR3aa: CASSLGPVSSYEQYF
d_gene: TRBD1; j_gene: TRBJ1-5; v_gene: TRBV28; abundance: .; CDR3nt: TGTGCCAGCAGTCCTGGACAGGGACGGACGATAGGTCAGCCCCAGCATTTT; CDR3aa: CASSPGQGRTIGQPQHF
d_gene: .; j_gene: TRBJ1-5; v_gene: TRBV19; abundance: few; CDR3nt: TGTGCCAGTAGTAGCGCCCCGATTCAGGGGTATAGCAATCAGCCCCAGCATTTT; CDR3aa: CASSSAPIQGYSNQPQHF